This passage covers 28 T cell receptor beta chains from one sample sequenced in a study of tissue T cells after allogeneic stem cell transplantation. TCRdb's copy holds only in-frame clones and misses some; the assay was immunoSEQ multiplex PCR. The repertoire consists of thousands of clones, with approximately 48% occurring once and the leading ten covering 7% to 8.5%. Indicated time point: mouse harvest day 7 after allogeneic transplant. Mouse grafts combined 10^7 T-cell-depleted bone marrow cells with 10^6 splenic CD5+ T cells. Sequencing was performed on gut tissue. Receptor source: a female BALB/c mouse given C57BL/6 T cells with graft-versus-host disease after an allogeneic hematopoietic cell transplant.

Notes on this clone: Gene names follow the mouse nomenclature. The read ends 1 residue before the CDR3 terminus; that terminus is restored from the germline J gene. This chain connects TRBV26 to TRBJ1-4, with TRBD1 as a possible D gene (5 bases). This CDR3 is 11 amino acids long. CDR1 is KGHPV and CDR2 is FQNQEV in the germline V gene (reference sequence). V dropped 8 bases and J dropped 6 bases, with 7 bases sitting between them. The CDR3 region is CASRRDERLFF. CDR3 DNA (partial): TGTGCCAGCCGCAGGGACGAAAGATTATTT.

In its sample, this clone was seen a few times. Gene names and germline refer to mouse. Partial CDR3 DNA: TGTGCCAGCAGGAAGGACAGGGGAGGCACAGAAGTCTTC. It encodes CASRKDRGGTEVF. The entire CDR3 protein is CASRKDRGGTEVFF. V is TRBV26 and J is TRBJ1-1, with 9 positions matching TRBD1. The read terminates 1 residue ahead of where the CDR3 ends, so the germline J gene completes it. Trimming at V came to 6 bases and at J to 4 bases, leaving 6 bases not matched to a gene. The CDR3 is made up of 14 amino acids. Per the germline V gene, CDR1 is KGHPV and CDR2 is FQNQEV (reference sequence).

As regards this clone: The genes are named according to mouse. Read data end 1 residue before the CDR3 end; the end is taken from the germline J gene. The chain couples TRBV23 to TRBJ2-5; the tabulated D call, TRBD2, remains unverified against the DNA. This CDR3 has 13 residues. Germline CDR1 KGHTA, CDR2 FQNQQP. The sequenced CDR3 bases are TGCTCCAGCAGTCAACCGGGGGGAGACACCCAGTAC. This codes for CSSSQPGGDTQY. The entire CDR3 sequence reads CSSSQPGGDTQYF.

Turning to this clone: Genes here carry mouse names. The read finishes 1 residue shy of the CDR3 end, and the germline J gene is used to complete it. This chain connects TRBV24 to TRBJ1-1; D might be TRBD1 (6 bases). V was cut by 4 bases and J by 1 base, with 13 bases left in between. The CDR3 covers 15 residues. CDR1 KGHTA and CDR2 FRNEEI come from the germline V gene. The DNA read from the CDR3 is TGTGCCAGCAGTCCCTCGGACAGCTTAAACACAGAAGTCTTC. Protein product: CASSPSDSLNTEVF. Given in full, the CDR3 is CASSPSDSLNTEVFF.

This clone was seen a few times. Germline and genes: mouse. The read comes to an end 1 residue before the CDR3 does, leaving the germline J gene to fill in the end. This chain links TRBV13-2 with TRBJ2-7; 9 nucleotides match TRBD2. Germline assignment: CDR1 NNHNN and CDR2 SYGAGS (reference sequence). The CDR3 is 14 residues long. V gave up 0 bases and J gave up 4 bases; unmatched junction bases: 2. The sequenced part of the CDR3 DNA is TGTGCCAGCGGTGATGTCTGGGGGGGGTATGAACAGTAC. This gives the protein CASGDVWGGYEQY. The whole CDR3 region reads CASGDVWGGYEQYF.

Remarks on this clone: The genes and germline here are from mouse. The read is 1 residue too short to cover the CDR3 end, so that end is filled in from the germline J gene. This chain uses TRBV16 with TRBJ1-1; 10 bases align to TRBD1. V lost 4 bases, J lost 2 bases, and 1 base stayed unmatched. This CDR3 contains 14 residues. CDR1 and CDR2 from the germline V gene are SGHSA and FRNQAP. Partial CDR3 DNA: TGTGCAAGCAGCTCGACAGGGGGCAACACAGAAGTCTTC. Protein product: CASSSTGGNTEVF. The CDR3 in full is CASSSTGGNTEVFF.

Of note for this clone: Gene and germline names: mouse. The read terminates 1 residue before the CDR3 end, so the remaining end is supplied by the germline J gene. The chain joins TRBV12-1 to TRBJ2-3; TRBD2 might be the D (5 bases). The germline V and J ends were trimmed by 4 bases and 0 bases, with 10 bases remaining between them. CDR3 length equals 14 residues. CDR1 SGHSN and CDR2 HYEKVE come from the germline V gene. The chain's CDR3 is CASSPNWSAETLYF. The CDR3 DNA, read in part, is TGTGCCAGCTCCCCGAACTGGAGTGCAGAAACGCTGTAT.

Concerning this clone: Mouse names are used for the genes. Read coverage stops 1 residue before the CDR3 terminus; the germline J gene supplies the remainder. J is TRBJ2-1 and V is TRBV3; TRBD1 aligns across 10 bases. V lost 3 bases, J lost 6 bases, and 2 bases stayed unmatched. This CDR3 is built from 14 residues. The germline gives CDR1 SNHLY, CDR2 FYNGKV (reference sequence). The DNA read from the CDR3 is TGTGCCAGCAGCTTGGGACAGGGGCTTGCTGAGCAGTTC. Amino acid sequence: CASSLGQGLAEQF. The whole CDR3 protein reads CASSLGQGLAEQFF.

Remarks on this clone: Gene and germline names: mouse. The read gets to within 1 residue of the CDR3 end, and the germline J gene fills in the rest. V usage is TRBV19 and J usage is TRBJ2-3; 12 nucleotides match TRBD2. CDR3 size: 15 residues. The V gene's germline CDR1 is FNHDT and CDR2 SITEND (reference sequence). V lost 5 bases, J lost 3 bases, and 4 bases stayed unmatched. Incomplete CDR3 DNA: TGTGCCAGCAGCCGCGACTGGGGGGGCGCAGAAACGCTGTAT. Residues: CASSRDWGGAETLY. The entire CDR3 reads CASSRDWGGAETLYF.

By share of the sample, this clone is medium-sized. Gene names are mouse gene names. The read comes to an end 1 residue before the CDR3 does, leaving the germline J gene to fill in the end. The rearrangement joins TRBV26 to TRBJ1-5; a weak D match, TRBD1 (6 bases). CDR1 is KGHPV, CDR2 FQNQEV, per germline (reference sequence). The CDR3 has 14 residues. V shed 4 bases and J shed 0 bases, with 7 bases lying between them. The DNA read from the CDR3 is TGTGCCAGCAGTCGGGACATTAACAACCAGGCTCCGCTT. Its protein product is CASSRDINNQAPL. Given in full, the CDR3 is CASSRDINNQAPLF.

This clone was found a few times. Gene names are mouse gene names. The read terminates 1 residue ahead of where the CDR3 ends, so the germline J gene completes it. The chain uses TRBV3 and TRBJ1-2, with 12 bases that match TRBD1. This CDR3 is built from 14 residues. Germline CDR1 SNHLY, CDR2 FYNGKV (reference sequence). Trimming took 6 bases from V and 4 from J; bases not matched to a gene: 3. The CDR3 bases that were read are TGTGCCAGCAGTGGGACAGGGGGCACCTCCGACTACACC. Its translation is CASSGTGGTSDYT. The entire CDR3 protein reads CASSGTGGTSDYTF.

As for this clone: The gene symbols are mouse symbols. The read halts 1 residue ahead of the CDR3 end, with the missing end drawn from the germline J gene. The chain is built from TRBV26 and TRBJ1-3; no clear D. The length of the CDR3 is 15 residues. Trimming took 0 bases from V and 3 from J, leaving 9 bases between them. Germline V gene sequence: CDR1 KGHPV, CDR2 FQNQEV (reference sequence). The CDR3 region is CASSLSVGSGNTLYF. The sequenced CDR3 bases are TGTGCCAGCAGTCTGTCGGTGGGGAGTGGAAATACGCTCTAT.

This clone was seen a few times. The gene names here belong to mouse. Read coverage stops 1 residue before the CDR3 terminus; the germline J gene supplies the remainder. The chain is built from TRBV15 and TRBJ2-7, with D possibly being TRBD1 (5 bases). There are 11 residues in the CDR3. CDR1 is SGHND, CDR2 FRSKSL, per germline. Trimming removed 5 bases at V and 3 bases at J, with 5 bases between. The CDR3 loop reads CASSDSYEQYF. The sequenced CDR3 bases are TGTGCCAGCAGTGACAGCTATGAACAGTAC.

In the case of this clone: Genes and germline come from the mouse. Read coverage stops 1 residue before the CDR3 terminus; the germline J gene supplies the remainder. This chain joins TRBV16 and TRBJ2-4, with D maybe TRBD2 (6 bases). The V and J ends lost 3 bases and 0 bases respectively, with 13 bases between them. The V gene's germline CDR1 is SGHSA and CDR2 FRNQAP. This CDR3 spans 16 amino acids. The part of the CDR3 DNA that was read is TGTGCAAGCAGCTTTTTCTGGGGAGCTAGTCAAAACACCTTGTAC. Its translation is CASSFFWGASQNTLY. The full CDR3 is CASSFFWGASQNTLYF.

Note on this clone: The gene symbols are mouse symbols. The covered CDR3 bases are TGCACCTGCAGTGCTCGACAGGGGGCAAACACCGGGCAGCTCTAC. This sequence encodes CTCSARQGANTGQLY. Given in full, the CDR3 is CTCSARQGANTGQLYF. The gene calls are TRBV1 and TRBJ2-2, with TRBD1 matching over 9 bases. The read gets to within 1 residue of the CDR3 end, and the germline J gene fills in the rest. Germline assignment: CDR1 NSQYPW and CDR2 LRSPGD (reference sequence). This CDR3 is 16 amino acids long. V shed 3 bases and J 0 bases; nucleotides not matched to a gene: 2.

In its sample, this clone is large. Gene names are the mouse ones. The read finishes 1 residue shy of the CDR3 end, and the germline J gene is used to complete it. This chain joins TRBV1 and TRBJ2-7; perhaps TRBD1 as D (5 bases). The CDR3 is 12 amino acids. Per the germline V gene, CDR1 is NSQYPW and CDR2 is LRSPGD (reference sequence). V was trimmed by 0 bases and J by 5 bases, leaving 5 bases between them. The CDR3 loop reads CTCSADRDEQYF. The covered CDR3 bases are TGCACCTGCAGTGCAGACAGGGATGAACAGTAC.

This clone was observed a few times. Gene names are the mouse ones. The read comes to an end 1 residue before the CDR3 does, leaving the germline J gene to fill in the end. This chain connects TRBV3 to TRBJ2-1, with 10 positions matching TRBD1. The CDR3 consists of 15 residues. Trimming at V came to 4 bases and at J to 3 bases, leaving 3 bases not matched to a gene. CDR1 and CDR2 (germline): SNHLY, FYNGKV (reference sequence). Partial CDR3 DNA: TGTGCCAGCAGCTCCCGGGACAGGGGCTATGCTGAGCAGTTC. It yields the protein CASSSRDRGYAEQF. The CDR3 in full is CASSSRDRGYAEQFF.

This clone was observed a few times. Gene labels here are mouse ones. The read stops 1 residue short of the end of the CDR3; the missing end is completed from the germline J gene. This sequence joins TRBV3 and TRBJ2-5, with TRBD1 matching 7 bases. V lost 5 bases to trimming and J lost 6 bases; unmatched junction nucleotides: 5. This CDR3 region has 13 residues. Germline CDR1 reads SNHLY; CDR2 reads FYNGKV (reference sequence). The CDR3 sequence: CASSPTGMDTQYF. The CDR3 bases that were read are TGTGCCAGCAGCCCGACAGGGATGGACACCCAGTAC.

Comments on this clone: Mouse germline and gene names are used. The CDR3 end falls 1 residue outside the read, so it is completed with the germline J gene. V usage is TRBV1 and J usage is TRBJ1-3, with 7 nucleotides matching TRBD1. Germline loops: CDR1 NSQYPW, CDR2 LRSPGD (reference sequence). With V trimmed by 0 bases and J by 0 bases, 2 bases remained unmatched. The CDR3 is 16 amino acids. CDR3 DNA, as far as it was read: TGCACCTGCAGTGCAGATGGGACAGCTTCTGGAAATACGCTCTAT. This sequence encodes CTCSADGTASGNTLY. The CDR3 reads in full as CTCSADGTASGNTLYF.

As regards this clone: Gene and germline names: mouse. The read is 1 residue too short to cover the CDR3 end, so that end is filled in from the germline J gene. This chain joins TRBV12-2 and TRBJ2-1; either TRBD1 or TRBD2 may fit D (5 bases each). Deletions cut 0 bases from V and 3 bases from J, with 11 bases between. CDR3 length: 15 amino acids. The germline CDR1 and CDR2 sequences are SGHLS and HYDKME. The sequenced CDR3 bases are TGTGCCAGCTCTCTCGACGGGGGATTCTATGCTGAGCAGTTC. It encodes CASSLDGGFYAEQF. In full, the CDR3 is CASSLDGGFYAEQFF. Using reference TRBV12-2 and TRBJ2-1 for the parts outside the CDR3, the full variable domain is NSGVVQSPRYIIKGKGERSILKCIPISGHLSVAWYQQTQGQELKFFIQHYDKMERDKGNLPSRFSVQQFDDYHSEMNMSALELEDSAVYFCASSLDGGFYAEQFFGPGTRLTVL.

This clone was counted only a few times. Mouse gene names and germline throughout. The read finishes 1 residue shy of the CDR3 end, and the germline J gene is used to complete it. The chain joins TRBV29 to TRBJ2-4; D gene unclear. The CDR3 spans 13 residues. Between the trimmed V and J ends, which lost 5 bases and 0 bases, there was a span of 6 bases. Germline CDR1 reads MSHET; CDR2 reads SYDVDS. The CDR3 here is CASSPGSQNTLYF. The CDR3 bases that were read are TGTGCTAGCAGTCCGGGTAGTCAAAACACCTTGTAC.

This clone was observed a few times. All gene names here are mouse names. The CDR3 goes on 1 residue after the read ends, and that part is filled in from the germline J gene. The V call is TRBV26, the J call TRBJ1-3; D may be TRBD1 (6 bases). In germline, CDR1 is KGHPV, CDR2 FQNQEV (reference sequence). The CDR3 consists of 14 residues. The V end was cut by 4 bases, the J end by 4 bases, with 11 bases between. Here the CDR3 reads CASSPSGVGNTLYF. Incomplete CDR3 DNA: TGTGCCAGCAGTCCCTCAGGGGTGGGAAATACGCTCTAT.

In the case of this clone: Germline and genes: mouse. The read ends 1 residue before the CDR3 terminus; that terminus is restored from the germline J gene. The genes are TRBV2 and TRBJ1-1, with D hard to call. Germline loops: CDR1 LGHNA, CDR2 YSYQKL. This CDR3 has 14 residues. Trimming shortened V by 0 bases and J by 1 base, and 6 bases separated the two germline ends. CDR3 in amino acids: CASSQEPGNTEVFF. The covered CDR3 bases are TGTGCCAGCAGCCAAGAACCGGGAAACACAGAAGTCTTC.

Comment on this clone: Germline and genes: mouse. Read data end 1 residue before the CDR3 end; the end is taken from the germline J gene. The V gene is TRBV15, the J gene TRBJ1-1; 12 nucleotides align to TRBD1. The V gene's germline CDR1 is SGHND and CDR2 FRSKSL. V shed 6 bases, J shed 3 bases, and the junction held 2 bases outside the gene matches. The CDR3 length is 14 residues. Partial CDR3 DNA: TGTGCCAGCAGGGGACAGGGGGCACACACAGAAGTCTTC. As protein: CASRGQGAHTEVF. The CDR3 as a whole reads CASRGQGAHTEVFF. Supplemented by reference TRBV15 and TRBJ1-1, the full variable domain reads DAGVTQTPRHEVAEKGQTIILKCEPVSGHNDLFWYRQTKIQGLELLSYFRSKSLMEDGGAFKDRFKAEMLNSSFSTLKIQPTEPKDSAVYLCASRGQGAHTEVFFGKGTRLTVV.

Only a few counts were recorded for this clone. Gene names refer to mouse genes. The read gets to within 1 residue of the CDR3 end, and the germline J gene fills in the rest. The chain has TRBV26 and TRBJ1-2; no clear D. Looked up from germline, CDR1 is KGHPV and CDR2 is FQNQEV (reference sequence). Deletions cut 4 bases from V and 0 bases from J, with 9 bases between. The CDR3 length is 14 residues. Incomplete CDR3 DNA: TGTGCCAGCAGTCGTTCCGGGACAAACTCCGACTACACC. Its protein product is CASSRSGTNSDYT. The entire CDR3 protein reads CASSRSGTNSDYTF.

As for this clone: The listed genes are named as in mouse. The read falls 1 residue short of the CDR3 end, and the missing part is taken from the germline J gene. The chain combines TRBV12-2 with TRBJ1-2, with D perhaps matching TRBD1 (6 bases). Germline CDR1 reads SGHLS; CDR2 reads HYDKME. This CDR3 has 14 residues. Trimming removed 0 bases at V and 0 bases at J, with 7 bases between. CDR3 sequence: CASSLEGANSDYTF. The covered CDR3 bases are TGTGCCAGCTCTCTCGAGGGGGCAAACTCCGACTACACC.

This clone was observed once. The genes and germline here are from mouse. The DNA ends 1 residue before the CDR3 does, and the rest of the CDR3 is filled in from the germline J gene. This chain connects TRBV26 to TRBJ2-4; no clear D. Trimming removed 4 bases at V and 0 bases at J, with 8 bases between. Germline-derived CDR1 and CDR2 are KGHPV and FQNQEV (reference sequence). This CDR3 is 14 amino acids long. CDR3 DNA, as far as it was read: TGTGCCAGCAGTCCCCACAAGAGTCAAAACACCTTGTAC. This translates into CASSPHKSQNTLY. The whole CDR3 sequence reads CASSPHKSQNTLYF.

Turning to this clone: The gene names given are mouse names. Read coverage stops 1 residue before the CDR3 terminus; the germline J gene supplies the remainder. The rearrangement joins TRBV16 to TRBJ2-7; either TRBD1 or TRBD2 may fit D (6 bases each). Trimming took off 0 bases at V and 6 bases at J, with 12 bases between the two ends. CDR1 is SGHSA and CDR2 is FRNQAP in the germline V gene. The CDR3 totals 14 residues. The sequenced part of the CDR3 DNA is TGTGCAAGCAGCTTAGAGGGGGCGATTTTTGAACAGTAC. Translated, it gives CASSLEGAIFEQY. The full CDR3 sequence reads CASSLEGAIFEQYF.